The rows below give T cell receptor beta chains drawn from one sample of a study of shared clonotypes between healthy human individuals. Using immunoSEQ multiplex PCR, the repertoire was profiled, and TCRdb retains in-frame clones only, with some absent. The sample carries roughly 500,000 clones, about 96% recorded once. The specimen sequenced was naive CD4+ T cells sorted from blood. Receptors were obtained from a woman in her twenties or thirties in good health. The CDR3 runs from the conserved cysteine through the conserved F or W. D genes are given only for firm matches. Rows give clone size only sometimes, using once, few, many, or a class for an expanded clone.

>12|TRBV10-1|TRBD1|NA|TRBJ2-7
TGCGCCAGCAGTCGACAGGGTTCGGCGCAGTACTTC
CASSRQGSAQYF
>12|TRBV18|NA|NA|TRBJ2-7
TGTGCCAGCTCACCAGTATCGGGGGAACAGTACTTC
CASSPVSGEQYF
>15|TRBV18|TRBD1|NA|TRBJ1-5
TGTGCCAGCTCACGACAGGGGGTGGACAATCAGCCCCAGCATTTT
CASSRQGVDNQPQHF
>14|TRBV28|TRBD1|NA|TRBJ2-7
TGTGCCAGCAGTTCGGGACAGGGCTCCTACGAGCAGTACTTC
CASSSGQGSYEQYF
>13|TRBV6-4|NA|once|TRBJ1-2
TGTGCCAGCAGTGGCCCTGACAATTATGGCTACACCTTC
CASSGPDNYGYTF
>13|TRBV28|NA|NA|TRBJ1-1
TGTGCCAGCAGTTTAGGGCAGGAAAACAAAGCTTTCTTT
CASSLGQENKAFF
>16|TRBV4-2|NA|NA|TRBJ2-6
TGTGCCAGCAGCCAAGATAGAGATACTGGGGCCAACGTCCTGACTTTC
CASSQDRDTGANVLTF
>12|TRBV19|NA|NA|TRBJ1-2
TGTGCCAGTAGTCTCACTAACTATGGCTACACCTTC
CASSLTNYGYTF
>14|TRBV27|NA|NA|TRBJ2-3
TGTGCCAGCAGTTCCACTCGCCTAGTGGATACGCAGTATTTT
CASSSTRLVDTQYF
>15|TRBV6-5|NA|NA|TRBJ1-2
TGTGCCAGCAGTTACGGGAAGGGCCTTAACTATGGCTACACCTTC
CASSYGKGLNYGYTF
>17|TRBV7-2|NA|once|TRBJ2-5
TGTGCCAGCAGCTTATGGTCGGCGGGCCTAACCCAGGAGACCCAGTACTTC
CASSLWSAGLTQETQYF
>13|TRBV10-3|NA|NA|TRBJ1-4
TGTGCCATCGGACGGGGTGCGGATGAAAAACTGTTTTTT
CAIGRGADEKLFF
>13|TRBV2|NA|once|TRBJ1-3
TGTGCCAGCAGGGAAGGACCTGGAAACACCATATATTTT
CASREGPGNTIYF
>13|TRBV29-1|TRBD2|NA|TRBJ2-2
TGCAGCACTAGCGGGAGTAGTACCGGGGAGCTGTTTTTT
CSTSGSSTGELFF
>15|TRBV5-1|TRBD2|NA|TRBJ2-1
TGCGCCAGCAGCTTGGCGGGAGGGCCCGACAATGAGCAGTTCTTC
CASSLAGGPDNEQFF
>14|TRBV4-1|NA|NA|TRBJ2-7
TGCGCCAGCAGCCAAGAGGTGAGGAGGGGCGAGCAGTACTTC
CASSQEVRRGEQYF
>15|TRBV11-3|TRBD2|NA|TRBJ2-5
TGTGCCAGCAGCCCCGGGACTAGCGGACAAGAGACCCAGTACTTC
CASSPGTSGQETQYF
>14|TRBV10-2|TRBD1|NA|TRBJ2-1
TGCGCCAGCAGCCCAACAGGGGAGTACAATGAGCAGTTCTTC
CASSPTGEYNEQFF
>15|TRBV9|NA|NA|TRBJ2-7
TGTGCCAGCAGCGTAGGGACCAGTGCAGTCTACGAGCAGTACTTC
CASSVGTSAVYEQYF
>13|TRBV6-5|NA|once|TRBJ2-3
TGTGCCAGCAGTGACAGACGTTCAGATACGCAGTATTTT
CASSDRRSDTQYF
>17|TRBV29-1|NA|NA|TRBJ2-2
TGCAGCGTTGAAGATCTTCGGGGTAGGGAGAACACCGGGGAGCTGTTTTTT
CSVEDLRGRENTGELFF
>15|TRBV10-1|TRBD1|NA|TRBJ2-7
TGCGCCAGCAGTAGGTACAGGGGCTCGACCTACGAGCAGTACTTC
CASSRYRGSTYEQYF
>14|TRBV19|NA|once|TRBJ2-2
TGTGCCAGTAGGCGTCGATGGGACACCGGGGAGCTGTTTTTT
CASRRRWDTGELFF
>11|TRBV5-4|NA|once|TRBJ2-1
TGTGCCAGCAGGGGGTTCCATGAGCAGTTCTTC
CASRGFHEQFF
>13|TRBV18|TRBD1|few|TRBJ1-4
TGTGCCAGCTCTGACCGAGAACAGGGGATACTGTTTTTT
CASSDREQGILFF
>15|TRBV4-2|TRBD2|NA|TRBJ2-7
TGTGCCAGCAGCTTGGGAGGGCCAAGCTCCTACGAGCAGTACTTC
CASSLGGPSSYEQYF
>13|TRBV2|NA|NA|TRBJ1-1
TGTGCCAGCAGCCCTGGGCCGGGAACTGAAGCTTTCTTT
CASSPGPGTEAFF
>22|TRBV18|TRBD1|NA|TRBJ2-3
TGTGCCAGCTCACGTATCATCCCGGGACAGGGGGACCCATTGTCTGGCACAGATACGCAGTATTTT
CASSRIIPGQGDPLSGTDTQYF
>14|TRBV2|NA|NA|TRBJ2-3
TGTGCCAGCAGTGACAGATTAAACACAGATACGCAGTATTTT
CASSDRLNTDTQYF
>14|TRBV5-1|NA|NA|TRBJ1-1
TGCGCCAGCAGCTTAGGGGTCGGGAACACTGAAGCTTTCTTT
CASSLGVGNTEAFF
>15|TRBV28|NA|NA|TRBJ2-5
TGTGCCAGCAGTGCCCTTTTTGGGGGTGGAGAGACCCAGTACTTC
CASSALFGGGETQYF
>12|TRBV6-1|NA|NA|TRBJ1-1
TGTGCCAGCAGTGAAAGAGGTTGGCGAGCTTTCTTT
CASSERGWRAFF
>15|TRBV7-9|TRBD2|NA|TRBJ2-7
TGTGCCAGCAGCTTAAGGGGCGGGAGTACCCTCGAGCAGTACTTC
CASSLRGGSTLEQYF
>14|TRBV10-1|NA|NA|TRBJ1-4
TGCGCCAGCAGTGAAGGGGGTCTCGATGAAAAACTGTTTTTT
CASSEGGLDEKLFF
>16|TRBV5-4|TRBD1|NA|TRBJ2-3
TGTGCCAGCAGCTTGGTAGGACAGGGGGCAAGAGATACGCAGTATTTT
CASSLVGQGARDTQYF